This TCR beta chain appears in the sequencing data of a study of molecular identifiers for immune sequencing clone quantification. TCRdb used MiXCR to reprocess the PCR reads, holding one entry per CDR3 protein. The sample shows over 600,000 distinct CDR3 sequences, about 20% of them seen only once. The sample holds a few counts of this clonotype. V dropped 8 bases and J dropped 11; count of bases not matched to a gene: 11. CDR1 SNHLY and CDR2 FYNNEI come from the germline V gene. CDR3 length: 14 amino acids. This clonotype originated in a human donor in good health. Some libraries in this study had Jurkat cell RNA spiked in. V gene TRBV2 combines with J gene TRBJ1-6; 8 bases line up with TRBD1. Sequencing was done on a sample of naive CD8+ T cells from blood, with Jurkat cell RNA spiked in. Subset noted: FACS-sorted CD8+CD4-CCR7+CD45RA+ naive T cells. The CDR3 region has the DNA TGTGCCAGCGAGGGCGGACAGGGTTGGACACCCCTCCACTTT. Translating gives CASEGGQGWTPLHF.